The 14 T cell receptor beta chains listed next were all sequenced from one sample in a study of blood T cells in healthy people across ages (dated by TCRdb to between 2015 and 2017). Library prep was done by 5' RACE. The second PCR ran for about 6 to 12 cycles and used a J-beta primer mix along with a sample-barcoded 5' primer. In TCRdb, the public reads were trimmed at Q25 with fastp and aligned with MiXCR, with productive beta chains retained. Here each entry gathers all rows of one CDR3 protein and keeps the most common genes and DNA. Recorded for this sample are roughly 1.9 million distinct CDR3 sequences; roughly two fifths of them occurred a single time. Under 30% of the sample goes to the ten largest clones. The sample consisted of blood. The receptors stem from a human donor in good health.

V is TRBV7-2 and J is TRBJ1-5; D unresolved. Germline V gene data show CDR1 as SGHTA and CDR2 as FQGNSA. V lost 2 bases, J lost 3 bases, and 11 bases lay in between. The CDR3 sequence is 15 residues long. CDR3 protein: CASSLRDGLNQPQHF. Written as DNA, the CDR3 is TGTGCCAGCAGCTTAAGGGATGGGCTCAATCAGCCCCAGCATTTT.

This clonotype has at least ten counts. This sequence joins TRBV20-1 and TRBJ2-3; TRBD2 is a possible D gene (5 bases). V dropped 6 bases and J dropped 1 base, with 11 bases sitting between them. CDR3 length: 13 amino acids. The germline V gene has CDR1 DFQATT and CDR2 SNEGSKA (reference sequence). The CDR3, as DNA: TGCAGTGCCCTAGCTGGGCGCACAGATACGCAGTATTTT. This encodes CSALAGRTDTQYF.

The V and J genes are TRBV5-1 and TRBJ1-2, with D uncertain. Germline-derived CDR1 and CDR2 are SGHRS and YFSETQ. V lost 2 bases and J lost 6, with 8 bases in between. This CDR3 contains 12 residues. The CDR3 region has the DNA TGCGCCAGCAGCTTTTCCTCGAATGGCTACACCTTC. Its protein product is CASSFSSNGYTF.

V gene TRBV12-3 or TRBV12-4 combines with J gene TRBJ2-4, with D unclear. The V gene lost 4 bases and the J gene lost 1 base, with 8 bases spanning the gap. This CDR3 is built from 14 residues. CDR3 region: CASSCASAKNIQYF. The CDR3 DNA is TGTGCCAGCAGTTGTGCCTCGGCCAAAAACATTCAGTACTTC.

This clonotype has only a few counts. The chain uses TRBV20-1 and TRBJ2-1, with D perhaps TRBD2 (6 bases). Germline V gene sequence: CDR1 DFQATT, CDR2 SNEGSKA (reference sequence). V lost 1 base and J lost 4, with 14 bases in between. The CDR3 is made up of 15 amino acids. CDR3 loop: CSARAGTGVYNEQFF. CDR3 sequence (DNA): TGCAGTGCTAGAGCTGGGACGGGGGTATACAATGAGCAGTTCTTC.

This clonotype has a handful of counts. The genes are TRBV4-2 and TRBJ2-3, with D possibly matching TRBD2 (7 bases). CDR3 length: 20 amino acids. V lost 0 bases, J lost 0 bases, and 22 bases lay in between. CDR1 and CDR2 from the germline V gene are LGHNA and YNFKEQ. CDR3 bases: TGTGCCAGCAGCCAAGATCTAGGGGGGACTACCAGTGCTAGCACAGATACGCAGTATTTT. This sequence encodes CASSQDLGGTTSASTDTQYF.

This clonotype was observed many times. V gene TRBV20-1 combines with J gene TRBJ1-5; no definite D call. With 2 bases removed from V and 0 bases from J, the gap between germline ends came to 5 bases. CDR1 DFQATT and CDR2 SNEGSKA come from the germline V gene (reference sequence). The CDR3 runs to 13 residues. The CDR3 loop reads CSARLISNQPQHF. In nucleotides, the CDR3 is TGCAGTGCTAGATTAATTAGCAATCAGCCCCAGCATTTT.

This clonotype has a handful of counts. The rearrangement uses TRBV12-3 or TRBV12-4 and TRBJ1-2; D is undetermined. The CDR3 extends over 14 amino acids. The V and J ends lost 7 bases and 4 bases respectively, with 16 bases between them. The CDR3 nucleotides are TGTGCCAGCACCCCATCGGTACAGTCCTATGGCTACACCTTC. It encodes CASTPSVQSYGYTF.

This clonotype was recorded at least ten times. The chain employs TRBV20-1 and TRBJ2-3; D remains ambiguous. The CDR3 contains 15 residues. Germline V CDR1 and CDR2: DFQATT, SNEGSKA (reference sequence). The ends were cut back, 2 bases at V and 1 base at J, with 13 bases in the middle. CDR3 region: CSARPDVRRTDTQYF. The CDR3 DNA reads as TGCAGTGCTAGACCAGACGTTCGTCGCACAGATACGCAGTATTTT.

V usage is TRBV7-2 and J usage is TRBJ2-2, with TRBD2 identical over 15 bases. Trimming took 3 bases from V and 6 from J; bases not matched to a gene: 2. Germline CDR1 is SGHTA and CDR2 is FQGNSA. The CDR3 loop spans 16 amino acids. The CDR3 sequence: CASSLGLAGGPGELFF. The CDR3 DNA sequence: TGTGCCAGCAGCTTGGGACTAGCGGGGGGCCCCGGGGAGCTGTTTTTT.

In its sample, this clonotype was seen a few times. The CDR3 DNA follows: TGTGCCAGCAGTGAATATTTCCTAGGACAGGGGGCATGGAAGGAGACCCAGTACTTC. Translating gives CASSEYFLGQGAWKETQYF. The chain combines TRBV25-1 with TRBJ2-5; 11 nucleotides match TRBD1. With 0 bases clipped from V and 5 bases from J, the junction kept 14 bases outside the gene matches. This CDR3 comprises 19 residues. CDR1 and CDR2 (germline): MGHDK, SYGVNS.

This rearrangement joins TRBV20-1 to TRBJ2-7; 11 positions match TRBD2. The J call is doubtful: the DNA matches TRBJ2-5 better. The germline gives CDR1 DFQATT, CDR2 SNEGSKA (reference sequence). The CDR3 covers 18 residues. CDR3 amino acids: CSARDYDSGGAGQETQYF. CDR3 bases: TGCAGTGCTAGAGATTATGATAGCGGGGGGGCAGGGCAAGAGACCCAGTACTTC.

The chain links TRBV7-2 to TRBJ2-1; D not certain. Germline V gene sequence: CDR1 SGHTA, CDR2 FQGNSA. The CDR3 sequence is 13 residues long. V was pared by 1 base and J by 9 bases, with 10 bases between. The CDR3 protein is CASSLVTESEQFF. As DNA, the CDR3 is TGTGCCAGCAGCTTAGTAACGGAGAGTGAGCAGTTCTTC.

This chain connects TRBV7-3 to TRBJ2-1, with a tentative D call TRBD1 (6 bases). The CDR3 loop spans 17 amino acids. V was pared by 2 bases and J by 0 bases, with 14 bases between. Germline assignment: CDR1 SGHTA and CDR2 FQGTGA. The CDR3 DNA reads TGTGCCAGCAGCTTATGGGCAGGGGAAAGCTCCTACAATGAGCAGTTCTTC. It translates to CASSLWAGESSYNEQFF.